The clone carrying this T cell receptor beta chain turned up a few times. The antigen is not known. The data stem from a study of response to subunit inactivated influenza vaccine. Whole-study results and caveats: It was the authors' suggestion that each seasonal influenza vaccination recruits few new T cells.

TCRdb re-called the RT-PCR reads through MiXCR, storing one row per CDR3 protein. The sample has hundreds of thousands of distinct CDR3 sequences, 12% seen once. V was shortened by 4 bases and J by 4 bases, with 11 bases between the two germline ends. The CDR3 is 14 residues long. This TCR was sampled from a man aged 45-60 years who received an inactivated influenza vaccine. The sequenced sample was PBMCs from blood, obtained on the day of vaccination. V is TRBV12-3 or TRBV12-4 and J is TRBJ2-1, with D perhaps TRBD2 (5 bases). CDR3 in amino acids: CASSSLRGYNEQFF. The CDR3 nucleotides read TGTGCCAGCAGTTCCCTACGGGGATACAATGAGCAGTTCTTC.